Listed below are T cell receptor beta chains from one sample, sequenced in a study of T cell repertoires in cytomegalovirus infection. One entry per CDR3 protein results from TCRdb running MiXCR on the reads. The sample consists of 150,000 to 180,000 distinct CDR3 sequences, 20% to 25% of them appearing once. The sequenced sample was PBMCs. The receptors derive from a human donor in good health (CMV status not recorded). Some clones in this sample may be carry-over from other donors' samples. Each CDR3 is given with its conserved first and last residue. The D gene is left open where the match is weak. Expanded clones are given a class, and other clones once, few, many or no size at all.

NA | many | TRBJ1-4 | TRBV7-2 | CASSSSTRLRGEKLFF | TGTGCCAGCAGCTCGAGCACCAGGTTAAGGGGTGAAAAACTGTTTTTT
TRBD1 | many | TRBJ1-3 | TRBV7-8 | CASSSRPGTGRSGNTIYF | TGTGCCAGCAGCTCGCGTCCCGGGACAGGAAGATCTGGAAACACCATATATTTT
TRBD2 | many | TRBJ2-1 | TRBV7-2 | CASSGLVSYNEQFF | TGTGCCAGCAGCGGACTAGTATCCTACAATGAGCAGTTCTTC
NA | many | TRBJ2-4 | TRBV7-2 | CASSLRGDLFYF | TGTGCCAGCAGCTTGAGAGGGGACCTCTTTTACTTC
TRBD2 | NA | TRBJ2-7 | TRBV20-1 | CSAPGGDYYEQYF | TGCAGTGCTCCCGGGGGGGACTACTACGAGCAGTACTTC
NA | NA | TRBJ2-5 | TRBV29-1 | CSVEDVETQYF | TGCAGCGTTGAAGATGTAGAGACCCAGTACTTC
TRBD1 | NA | TRBJ2-7 | TRBV11-2 | CASSHRGDSYEQYF | TGTGCCAGCAGCCACAGGGGAGACTCCTACGAGCAGTACTTC
NA | many | TRBJ1-2 | TRBV28 | CASSLSSRGYGYTF | TGTGCCAGCAGTTTATCCTCCAGGGGCTATGGCTACACCTTC
TRBD2 | NA | TRBJ2-6 | TRBV7-3 | CASSYLTGTSDPGANVLTF | TGTGCCAGCAGCTACCTAACCGGGACTAGCGACCCTGGGGCCAACGTCCTGACTTTC
NA | few | TRBJ2-7 | TRBV7-2 | CASSLASQGRYEQYF | TGTGCCAGCAGCTTAGCGAGCCAGGGGCGGTACGAGCAGTACTTC
TRBD1 | few | TRBJ1-1 | TRBV5-1 | CASSLGTGKGAFF | TGCGCCAGCAGCCTTGGGACAGGGAAGGGAGCTTTCTTT
TRBD1 | few | TRBJ2-2 | TRBV6-5 | CASSYGAGGDGELFF | TGTGCCAGCAGTTACGGGGCAGGGGGCGACGGGGAGCTGTTTTTT
NA | NA | TRBJ2-7 | TRBV20-1 | CSARDERASSYEQYF | TGCAGTGCTAGAGATGAGCGGGCCAGCTCCTACGAGCAGTACTTC
TRBD2 | NA | TRBJ2-7 | TRBV20-1 | CSATPAGSGGTRSSYEQYF | TGCAGTGCAACTCCCGCGGGGAGCGGGGGGACTCGAAGCTCCTACGAGCAGTACTTC
NA | few | TRBJ2-5 | TRBV20-1 | CSARDSFQETQYF | TGCAGTGCTAGAGACAGCTTTCAAGAGACCCAGTACTTC
NA | many | TRBJ2-7 | TRBV11-2 | CASKGRDYEQYF | TGTGCCAGCAAGGGGCGGGACTACGAGCAGTACTTC
TRBD1 | few | TRBJ2-2 | TRBV7-2 | CASSRQGVGMTGELFF | TGTGCCAGCAGCCGCCAGGGGGTAGGGATGACCGGGGAGCTGTTTTTT
NA | NA | TRBJ2-5 | TRBV28 | CASSWRAPETQYF | TGTGCCAGCAGTTGGAGGGCCCCAGAGACCCAGTACTTC
TRBD2 | NA | TRBJ2-7 | TRBV28 | CASSDHPGLAGESNEQYF | TGTGCCAGCAGTGACCATCCGGGACTAGCGGGAGAGTCCAACGAGCAGTACTTC
NA | few | TRBJ2-5 | TRBV20-1 | CSARRLGETQYF | TGCAGTGCTAGACGACTAGGGGAGACCCAGTACTTC
NA | few | TRBJ1-2 | TRBV20-1 | CSALRQDMIFYGYTF | TGCAGTGCCCTAAGGCAGGACATGATATTCTATGGCTACACCTTC
TRBD2 | NA | TRBJ2-1 | TRBV5-1 | CASSLSAAHRTSGRNEQFF | TGCGCCAGCAGCTTGTCCGCCGCCCATCGGACTAGCGGGAGGAATGAGCAGTTCTTC
NA | NA | TRBJ1-2 | TRBV10-3 | CAISELISNVPNYGYTF | TGTGCCATCAGTGAGTTGATCTCAAATGTCCCAAACTATGGCTACACCTTC
NA | many | TRBJ2-1 | TRBV28 | CASSLTSTAQFF | TGTGCCAGCAGTTTAACTTCTACCGCGCAGTTCTTC
NA | NA | TRBJ2-7 | TRBV28 | CASRPPPGEQYF | TGTGCCAGCAGACCACCTCCGGGCGAGCAGTACTTC
TRBD1 | few | TRBJ2-1 | TRBV7-8 | CASRGAGQGAYNEQFF | TGTGCCAGCAGGGGGGCGGGACAGGGGGCTTACAATGAGCAGTTCTTC
TRBD1 | few | TRBJ2-5 | TRBV28 | CASSQPRDSQETQYF | TGTGCCAGCAGCCAGCCCCGGGACAGCCAAGAGACCCAGTACTTC
NA | once | TRBJ2-1 | TRBV5-1 | CASSLELPFHNEQFF | TGCGCCAGCAGCTTGGAACTTCCCTTCCACAATGAGCAGTTCTTC
NA | NA | TRBJ1-2 | TRBV9 | CASSGHPGDGYTF | TGTGCCAGCAGCGGCCACCCAGGAGATGGCTACACCTTC
NA | few | TRBJ1-2 | TRBV19 | CASSTQANYGYTF | TGTGCCAGTAGTACACAGGCGAACTATGGCTACACCTTC
TRBD1 | NA | TRBJ2-7 | TRBV2 | CASLPGTGVGVEQYF | TGTGCCAGCCTCCCCGGGACAGGCGTCGGGGTCGAGCAGTACTTC
TRBD1 | NA | TRBJ1-2 | TRBV12-3/TRBV12-4 | CASRPTGYNGYTF | TGTGCCAGCAGACCGACAGGGTATAATGGCTACACCTTC
NA | few | TRBJ1-5 | TRBV27 | CASSPRGSEARPQHF | TGTGCCAGCAGTCCCAGGGGCAGCGAAGCGAGGCCCCAGCATTTT
NA | few | TRBJ1-2 | TRBV28 | CASDGGRGYTF | TGTGCCAGCGACGGGGGTCGCGGCTACACCTTC
NA | many | TRBJ1-2 | TRBV7-2 | CASSFPEGPGYGYTF | TGTGCCAGCAGCTTCCCCGAGGGACCGGGCTATGGCTACACCTTC
NA | many | TRBJ1-1 | TRBV7-2 | CASSSGLGRHF | TGTGCCAGCAGCTCGGGCCTAGGGCGGCACTTT
NA | NA | TRBJ2-2 | TRBV12-3/TRBV12-4 | CASRGTENTGELFF | TGTGCCAGCAGGGGGACGGAGAACACCGGGGAGCTGTTTTTT
NA | NA | TRBJ2-5 | TRBV11-2 | CASSFGTETQYF | TGTGCCAGCAGCTTCGGTACGGAGACCCAGTACTTC
TRBD1 | many | TRBJ2-2 | TRBV7-8 | CASRRDRVATGELFF | TGTGCCAGCAGACGTGACAGGGTAGCCACCGGGGAGCTGTTTTTT
NA | NA | TRBJ2-1 | TRBV7-2 | CANSKLNEQFF | TGTGCCAACAGTAAACTTAATGAGCAGTTCTTC
NA | NA | TRBJ2-1 | TRBV28 | CASSLGGPAHNEQFF | TGTGCCAGCAGTTTGGGGGGGCCCGCTCACAATGAGCAGTTCTTC
NA | few | TRBJ1-5 | TRBV6-2/TRBV6-3 | CASKRQLRQENQPQHF | TGTGCCAGCAAAAGACAGTTAAGACAAGAAAATCAGCCCCAGCATTTT
TRBD1 | NA | TRBJ1-1 | TRBV3-1 | CVSSQGTGSNTEAFF | TGTGTCAGCAGCCAAGGGACAGGGTCGAACACTGAAGCTTTCTTT
TRBD1 | NA | TRBJ1-4 | TRBV12-3/TRBV12-4 | CASSSTHLTGDEKLFF | TGTGCCAGCAGTTCAACCCACCTTACAGGGGATGAAAAACTGTTTTTT
TRBD2 | few | TRBJ2-1 | TRBV28 | CASSRTSVDEQFF | TGTGCCAGCAGTAGGACTAGTGTTGATGAGCAGTTCTTC
NA | many | TRBJ1-2 | TRBV7-9 | CASSPDPDGYTF | TGTGCCAGCAGCCCCGACCCCGATGGCTACACCTTC
NA | many | TRBJ2-5 | TRBV9 | CASSVGQGTEETQYF | TGTGCCAGCAGCGTAGGTCAGGGCACCGAAGAGACCCAGTACTTC
NA | NA | TRBJ2-5 | TRBV28 | CASSLRRETQYF | TGTGCCAGCAGTTTACGGAGGGAGACCCAGTACTTC
NA | NA | TRBJ2-1 | TRBV19 | CASSTQGGEQFF | TGTGCCAGTAGTACACAGGGCGGTGAGCAGTTCTTC
NA | NA | TRBJ1-1 | TRBV6-5 | CASSYEVDTEAFF | TGTGCCAGCAGTTACGAGGTGGACACTGAAGCTTTCTTT
TRBD1 | many | TRBJ2-1 | TRBV7-6 | CASSLAYDRVNEQFF | TGTGCCAGCAGCTTAGCTTACGACAGGGTCAATGAGCAGTTCTTC